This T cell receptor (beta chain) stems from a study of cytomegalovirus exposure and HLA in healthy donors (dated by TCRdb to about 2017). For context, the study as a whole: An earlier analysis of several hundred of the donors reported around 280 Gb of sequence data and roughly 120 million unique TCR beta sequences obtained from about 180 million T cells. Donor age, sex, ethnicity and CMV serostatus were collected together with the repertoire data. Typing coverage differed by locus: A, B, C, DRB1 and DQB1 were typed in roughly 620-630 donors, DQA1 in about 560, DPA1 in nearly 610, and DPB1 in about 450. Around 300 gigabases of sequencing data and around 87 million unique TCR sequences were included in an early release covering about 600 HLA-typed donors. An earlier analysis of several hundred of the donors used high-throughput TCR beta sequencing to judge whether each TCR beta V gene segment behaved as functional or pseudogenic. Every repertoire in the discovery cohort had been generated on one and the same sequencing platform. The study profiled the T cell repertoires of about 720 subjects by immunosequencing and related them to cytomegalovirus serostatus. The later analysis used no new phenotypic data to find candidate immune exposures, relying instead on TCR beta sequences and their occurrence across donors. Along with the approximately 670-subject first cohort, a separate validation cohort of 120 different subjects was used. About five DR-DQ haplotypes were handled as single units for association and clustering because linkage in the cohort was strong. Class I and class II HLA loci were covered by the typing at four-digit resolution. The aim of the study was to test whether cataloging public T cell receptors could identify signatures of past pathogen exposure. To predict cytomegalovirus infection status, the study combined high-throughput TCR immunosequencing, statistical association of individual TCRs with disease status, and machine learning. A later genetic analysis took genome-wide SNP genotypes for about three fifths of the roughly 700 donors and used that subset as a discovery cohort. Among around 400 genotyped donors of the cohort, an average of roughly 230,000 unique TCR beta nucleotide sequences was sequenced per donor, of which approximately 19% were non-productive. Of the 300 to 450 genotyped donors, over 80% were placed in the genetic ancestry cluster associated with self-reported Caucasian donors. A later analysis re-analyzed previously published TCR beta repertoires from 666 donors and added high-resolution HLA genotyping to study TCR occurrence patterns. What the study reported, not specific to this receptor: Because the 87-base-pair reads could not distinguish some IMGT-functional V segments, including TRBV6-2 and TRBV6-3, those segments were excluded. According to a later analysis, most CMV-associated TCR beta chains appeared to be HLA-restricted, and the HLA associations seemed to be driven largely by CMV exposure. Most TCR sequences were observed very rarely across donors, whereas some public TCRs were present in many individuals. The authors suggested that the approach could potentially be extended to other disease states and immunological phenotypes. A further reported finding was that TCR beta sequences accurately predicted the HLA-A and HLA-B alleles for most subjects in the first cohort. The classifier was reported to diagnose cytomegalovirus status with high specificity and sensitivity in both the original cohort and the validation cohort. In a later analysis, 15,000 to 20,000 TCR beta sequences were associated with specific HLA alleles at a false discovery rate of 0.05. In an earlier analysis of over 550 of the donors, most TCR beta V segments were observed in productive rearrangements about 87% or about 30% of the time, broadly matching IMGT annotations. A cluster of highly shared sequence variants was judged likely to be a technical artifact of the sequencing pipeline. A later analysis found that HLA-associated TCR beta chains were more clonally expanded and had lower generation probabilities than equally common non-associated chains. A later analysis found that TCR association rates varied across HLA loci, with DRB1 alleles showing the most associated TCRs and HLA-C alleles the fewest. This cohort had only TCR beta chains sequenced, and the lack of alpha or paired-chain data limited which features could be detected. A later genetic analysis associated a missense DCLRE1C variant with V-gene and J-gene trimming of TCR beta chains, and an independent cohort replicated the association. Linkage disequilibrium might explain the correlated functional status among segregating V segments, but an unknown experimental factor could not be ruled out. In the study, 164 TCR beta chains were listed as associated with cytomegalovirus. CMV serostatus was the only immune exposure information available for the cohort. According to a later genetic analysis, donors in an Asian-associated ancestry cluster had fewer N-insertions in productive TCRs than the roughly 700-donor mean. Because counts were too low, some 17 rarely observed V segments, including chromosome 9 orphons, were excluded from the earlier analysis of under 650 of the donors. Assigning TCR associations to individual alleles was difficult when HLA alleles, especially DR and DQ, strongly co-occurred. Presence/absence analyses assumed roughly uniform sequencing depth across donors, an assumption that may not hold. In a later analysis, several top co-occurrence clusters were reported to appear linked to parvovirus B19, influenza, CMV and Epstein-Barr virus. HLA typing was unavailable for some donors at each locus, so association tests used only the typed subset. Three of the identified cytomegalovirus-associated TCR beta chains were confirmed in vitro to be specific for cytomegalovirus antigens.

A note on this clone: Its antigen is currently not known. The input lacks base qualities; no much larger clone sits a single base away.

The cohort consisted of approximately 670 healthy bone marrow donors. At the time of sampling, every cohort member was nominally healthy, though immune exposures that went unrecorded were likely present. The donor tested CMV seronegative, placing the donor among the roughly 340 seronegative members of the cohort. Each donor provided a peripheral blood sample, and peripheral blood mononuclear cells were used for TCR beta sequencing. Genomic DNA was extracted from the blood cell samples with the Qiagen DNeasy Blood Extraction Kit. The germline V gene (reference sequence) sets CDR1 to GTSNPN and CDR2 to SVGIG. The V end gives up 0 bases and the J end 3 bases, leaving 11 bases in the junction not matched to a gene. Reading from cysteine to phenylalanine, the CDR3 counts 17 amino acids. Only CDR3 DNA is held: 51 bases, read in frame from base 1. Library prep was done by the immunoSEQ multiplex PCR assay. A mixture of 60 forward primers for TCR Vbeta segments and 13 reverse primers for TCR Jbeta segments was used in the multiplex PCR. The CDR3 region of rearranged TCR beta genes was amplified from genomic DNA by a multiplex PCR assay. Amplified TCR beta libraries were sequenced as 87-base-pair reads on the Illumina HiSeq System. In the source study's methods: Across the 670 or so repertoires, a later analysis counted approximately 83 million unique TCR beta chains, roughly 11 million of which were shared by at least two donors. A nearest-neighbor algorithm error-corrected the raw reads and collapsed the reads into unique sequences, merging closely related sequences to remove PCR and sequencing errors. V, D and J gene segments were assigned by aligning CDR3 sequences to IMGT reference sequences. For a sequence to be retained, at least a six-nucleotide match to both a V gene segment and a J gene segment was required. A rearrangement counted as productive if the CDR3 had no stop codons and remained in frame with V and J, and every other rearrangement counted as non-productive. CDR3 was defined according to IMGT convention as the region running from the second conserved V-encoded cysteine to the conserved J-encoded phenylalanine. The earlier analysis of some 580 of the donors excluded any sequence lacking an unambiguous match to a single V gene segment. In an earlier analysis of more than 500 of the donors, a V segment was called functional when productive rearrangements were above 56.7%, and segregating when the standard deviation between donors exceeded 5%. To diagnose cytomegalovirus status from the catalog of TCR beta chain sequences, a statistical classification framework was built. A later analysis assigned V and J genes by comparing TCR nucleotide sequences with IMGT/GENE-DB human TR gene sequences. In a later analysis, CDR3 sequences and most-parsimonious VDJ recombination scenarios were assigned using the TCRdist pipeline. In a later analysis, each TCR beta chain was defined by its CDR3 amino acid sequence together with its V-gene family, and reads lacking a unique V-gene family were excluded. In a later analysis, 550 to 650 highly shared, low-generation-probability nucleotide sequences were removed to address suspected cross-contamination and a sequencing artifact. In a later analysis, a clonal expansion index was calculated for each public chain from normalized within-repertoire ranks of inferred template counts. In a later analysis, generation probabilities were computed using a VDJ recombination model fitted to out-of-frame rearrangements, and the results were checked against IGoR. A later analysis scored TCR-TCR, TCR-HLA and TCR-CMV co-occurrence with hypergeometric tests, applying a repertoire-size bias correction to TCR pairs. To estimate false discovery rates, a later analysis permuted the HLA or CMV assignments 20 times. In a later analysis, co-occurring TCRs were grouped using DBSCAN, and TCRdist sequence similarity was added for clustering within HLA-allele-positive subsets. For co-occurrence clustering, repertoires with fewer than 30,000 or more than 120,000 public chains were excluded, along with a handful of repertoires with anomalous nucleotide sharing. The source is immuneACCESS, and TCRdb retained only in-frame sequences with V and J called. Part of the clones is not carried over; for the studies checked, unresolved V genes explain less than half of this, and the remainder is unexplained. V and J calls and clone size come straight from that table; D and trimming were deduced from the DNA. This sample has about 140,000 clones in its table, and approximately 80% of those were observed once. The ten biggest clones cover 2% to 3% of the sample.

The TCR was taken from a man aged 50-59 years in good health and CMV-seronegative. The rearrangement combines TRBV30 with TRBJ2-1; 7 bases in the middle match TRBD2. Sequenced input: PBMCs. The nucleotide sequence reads TGTGCCTGGAGTGTACCTCACGGGGGGTTAGGCTACAATGAGCAGTTCTTC. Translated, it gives CAWSVPHGGLGYNEQFF.